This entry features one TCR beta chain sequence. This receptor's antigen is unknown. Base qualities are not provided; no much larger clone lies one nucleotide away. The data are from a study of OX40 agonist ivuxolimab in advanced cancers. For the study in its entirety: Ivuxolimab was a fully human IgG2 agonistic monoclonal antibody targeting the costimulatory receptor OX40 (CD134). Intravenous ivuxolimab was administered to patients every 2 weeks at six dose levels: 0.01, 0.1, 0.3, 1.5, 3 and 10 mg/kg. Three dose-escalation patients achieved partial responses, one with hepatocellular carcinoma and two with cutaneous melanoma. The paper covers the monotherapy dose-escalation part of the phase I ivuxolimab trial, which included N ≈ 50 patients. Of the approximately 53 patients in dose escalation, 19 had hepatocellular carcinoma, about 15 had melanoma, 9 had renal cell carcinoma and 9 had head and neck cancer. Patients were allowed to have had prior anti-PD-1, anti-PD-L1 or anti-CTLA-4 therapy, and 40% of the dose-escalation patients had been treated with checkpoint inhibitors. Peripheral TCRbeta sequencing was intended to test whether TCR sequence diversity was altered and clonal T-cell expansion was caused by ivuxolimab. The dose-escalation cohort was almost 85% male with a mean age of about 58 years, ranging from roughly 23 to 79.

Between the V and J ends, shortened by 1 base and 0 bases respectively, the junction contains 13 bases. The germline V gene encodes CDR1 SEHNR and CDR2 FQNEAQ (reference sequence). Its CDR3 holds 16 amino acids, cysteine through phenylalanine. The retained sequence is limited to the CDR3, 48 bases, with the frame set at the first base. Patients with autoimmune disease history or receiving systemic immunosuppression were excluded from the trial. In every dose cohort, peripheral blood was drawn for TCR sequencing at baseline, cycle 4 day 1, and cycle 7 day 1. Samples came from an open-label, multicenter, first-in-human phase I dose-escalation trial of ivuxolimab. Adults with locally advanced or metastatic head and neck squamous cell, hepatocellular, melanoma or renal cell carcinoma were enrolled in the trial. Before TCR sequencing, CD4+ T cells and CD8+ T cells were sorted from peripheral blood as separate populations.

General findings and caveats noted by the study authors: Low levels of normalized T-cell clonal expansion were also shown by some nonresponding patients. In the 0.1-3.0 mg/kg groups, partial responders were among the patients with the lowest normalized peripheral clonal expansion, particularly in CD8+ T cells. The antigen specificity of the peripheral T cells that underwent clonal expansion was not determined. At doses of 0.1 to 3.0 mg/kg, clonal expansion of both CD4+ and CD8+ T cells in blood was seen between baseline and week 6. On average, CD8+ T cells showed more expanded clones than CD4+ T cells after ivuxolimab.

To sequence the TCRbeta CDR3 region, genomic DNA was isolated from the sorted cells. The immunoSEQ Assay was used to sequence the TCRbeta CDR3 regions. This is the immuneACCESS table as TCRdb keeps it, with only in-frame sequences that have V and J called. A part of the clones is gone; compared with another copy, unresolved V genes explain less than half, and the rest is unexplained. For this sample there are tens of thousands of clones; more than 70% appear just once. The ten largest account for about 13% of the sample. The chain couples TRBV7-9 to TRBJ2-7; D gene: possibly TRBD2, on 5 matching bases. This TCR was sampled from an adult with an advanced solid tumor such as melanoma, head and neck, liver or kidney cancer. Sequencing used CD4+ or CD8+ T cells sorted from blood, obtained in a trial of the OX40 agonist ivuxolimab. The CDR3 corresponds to CASSLESLGGSYEQYF. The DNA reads TGTGCCAGCAGCTTAGAGTCGCTTGGAGGCTCCTACGAGCAGTACTTC.